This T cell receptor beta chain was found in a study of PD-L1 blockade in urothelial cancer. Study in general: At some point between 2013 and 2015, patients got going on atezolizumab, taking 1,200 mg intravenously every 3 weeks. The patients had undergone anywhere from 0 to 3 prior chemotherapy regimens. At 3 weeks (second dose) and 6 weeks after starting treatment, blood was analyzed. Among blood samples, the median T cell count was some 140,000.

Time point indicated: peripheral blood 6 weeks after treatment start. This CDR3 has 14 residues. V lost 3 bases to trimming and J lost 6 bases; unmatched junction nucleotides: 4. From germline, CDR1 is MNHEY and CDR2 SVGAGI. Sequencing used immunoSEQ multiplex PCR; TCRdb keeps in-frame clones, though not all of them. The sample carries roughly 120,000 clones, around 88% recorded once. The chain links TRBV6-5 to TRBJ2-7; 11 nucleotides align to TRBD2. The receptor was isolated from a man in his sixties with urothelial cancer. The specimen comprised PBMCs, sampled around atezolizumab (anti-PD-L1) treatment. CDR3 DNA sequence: TGTGCCAGCAGTTATAGCGGGAGGGCCTTCGAGCAGTACTTC. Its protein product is CASSYSGRAFEQYF.